The sequence of this TCR beta chain was determined in a study of human T cells and chemical hapten exposure. Study-level information: Per-sample variation in TCR yield stemmed mainly from small pooled library volume differences.

Study-level points and caveats: The number of TCRs over 1 in 1000 frequency stayed unchanged after DPC.

Time point specified: healthy volunteer bleed at 6 weeks. It was unfractionated whole blood from which total RNA was extracted. To note about this clonotype: What it recognizes is unknown.

During construction of the library, unique molecular identifiers were attached to individual cDNA molecules for quantitative, reproducible TCR counting. Original processing methods: With a range of roughly 23,224 to 690,600, the median per sample was roughly 97,000 TCRs. TCRdb re-called the RACE reads through MiXCR, storing one row per CDR3 protein. None of the V and J calls come from the authors' own analysis; TCRdb made them. The sample holds 65,000 or so distinct CDR3 sequences, roughly 6.6% seen once. Germline V gene data show CDR1 as MNHEY and CDR2 as SVGEGT. V was shortened by 5 bases and J by 8 bases, with 12 bases between the two germline ends. The CDR3 loop spans 12 amino acids.

Source material: whole blood. The receptor comes from a female donor in good health. Some clones in this sample may be carry-over from other donors' samples. V is TRBV6-2 or TRBV6-3 and J is TRBJ2-5; D ambiguous. The CDR3, as DNA: TGTGCCAGCAGTCAAAATATCGGAACCCAGTACTTC. Encoded protein: CASSQNIGTQYF.